Listed below are T cell receptor beta chains from one sample, sequenced in a study of shared clonotypes between healthy human individuals. Sequencing used immunoSEQ multiplex PCR; TCRdb keeps in-frame clones, though not all of them. This table holds roughly 550,000 clones, roughly 96% found once. Sequenced: naive CD8+ T cells sorted from blood. These receptors all come from a woman aged 25 to 39 in good health. Each CDR3 is given with its conserved first and last residue. Each record gives: V gene, CDR3 protein.

v_gene: TRBV15
CDR3aa: CATSRSAGGGETQYF

v_gene: TRBV7-8
CDR3aa: CASRPEVRTGELFF

v_gene: TRBV4-1
CDR3aa: CASSEGITYGYTF

v_gene: TRBV11-2
CDR3aa: CASSWGTGMNTEAFF

v_gene: TRBV29-1
CDR3aa: CSVVRETYGYTF

v_gene: TRBV6-5
CDR3aa: CASSYKSANYEQYF

v_gene: TRBV28
CDR3aa: CASRETSGRLGTQYF

v_gene: TRBV7-8
CDR3aa: CASSLGFGANVLTF

v_gene: TRBV5-1
CDR3aa: CASRPQLAGWETQYF

v_gene: TRBV9
CDR3aa: CASSVARDSPYEQYF

v_gene: TRBV5-8
CDR3aa: CASSLAKDRGLNEQFF

v_gene: TRBV28
CDR3aa: CASSLRREAYNEQFF

v_gene: TRBV19
CDR3aa: CASSSDRGTNEKLFF

v_gene: TRBV7-5
CDR3aa: CVRRPTGPNIQPQHF

v_gene: TRBV28
CDR3aa: CASSSPLAGPYEQYF

v_gene: TRBV27
CDR3aa: CASSLIWREEGDEQFF

v_gene: TRBV5-1
CDR3aa: CASSLAGRALGSVVQETQYF

v_gene: TRBV19
CDR3aa: CASRWEGRLFF

v_gene: TRBV6-6
CDR3aa: CASSSQEYTEAFF